The entry that follows covers one TCR beta chain sequence. These data are taken from a study of blood T cell repertoires in COVID-19. The method was immunoSEQ multiplex PCR; TCRdb's version includes in-frame clones alone and lacks a portion of them. Among around 150,000 clones listed, around 79% were seen once. CDR3 size: 15 residues. Trimming removed 2 bases from V and 8 bases from J; junction bases left unmatched: 8. Germline V CDR1 and CDR2: SGHTA, FQGNSA. Sequenced input: PBMCs or T cells enriched from blood (not recorded which). This chain connects TRBV7-2 to TRBJ2-2; TRBD2 matches at 7 bases. This TCR came from a man between 45 and 60 years old who had recovered from COVID-19. This CDR3 is CASSLSLAVGGELFF. In nucleotides, the CDR3 is TGTGCCAGCAGCTTATCGCTAGCGGTTGGGGGGGAGCTGTTTTTT.